This TCR beta chain was captured by sequencing in a study of CD8 T cells in Susac syndrome. V trimming: 6 bases; J trimming: 0 bases; junction bases outside the gene matches: 5. This CDR3 region has 14 residues. The germline CDR1 and CDR2 sequences are DFQATT and SNEGSKA (reference sequence). Recently defined diagnostic criteria classed the Susac syndrome patients as definite or probable. With random hexamers, reverse transcription was performed on about 0.45 to 1 ug of RNA. Multiplex PCR with immunoSEQ amplified the TCR beta CDR3 across 54 Vbeta and 13 Jbeta. Each CDR3 protein is one row after TCRdb ran MiXCR on the immunoSEQ multiplex PCR reads. The sample holds roughly 130,000 distinct CDR3 sequences, roughly 95% seen once.

The sequenced sample was CD4+ T cells from PBMCs. The sequence was collected from a human donor with Susac syndrome. This chain links TRBV20-1 with TRBJ2-3; 8 bases line up with TRBD2. This chain's CDR3 is CSAIAGTSTDTQYF. The CDR3 nucleotides are TGCAGTGCGATAGCGGGAACTAGCACAGATACGCAGTATTTT.